The 32 T cell receptor beta chains in this list originate from one sample, sequenced in a study of spatial heterogeneity in lung cancer. Time point meaning: sample taken at primary tumor resection. Whole RNA, isolated from tumor, nontumor lung or frozen PBMC, was sequenced without prior sorting. TCRdb ran MiXCR on the 5' RACE reads and lists one entry per CDR3 protein. In the table there are approximately 82,000 distinct CDR3 sequences, roughly an eighth of which are singletons. Source: PBMCs, taken at surgery. The receptor source for this set is a male donor with early-stage non-small cell lung cancer.

This clonotype occurred many times. The chain is built from TRBV4-1 and TRBJ1-1; no clear D. The CDR3 length is 13 residues. Germline-derived CDR1 and CDR2 are MGHRA and YSYEKL. Trimming removed 1 base at V and 5 bases at J, with 8 bases between. CDR3: CASSQGGVTEAFF. In DNA, the CDR3 is TGCGCCAGCAGCCAAGGCGGGGTTACTGAAGCTTTCTTT.

The table lists this clonotype with a few counts. This sequence joins TRBV11-1 and TRBJ2-7; 15 bases are a match to TRBD2. The CDR3 covers 19 residues. V shed 6 bases and J 0 bases; nucleotides not matched to a gene: 12. Germline V gene lookup returns CDR1 SGHAT and CDR2 FQDESV (reference sequence). The CDR3 loop reads CASRRAAGTSGRSSYEQYF. Written as DNA, the CDR3 is TGTGCCAGCAGGAGAGCGGCCGGGACTAGCGGGAGGAGCTCCTACGAGCAGTACTTC.

In this sample, this clonotype turned up a few times. The V gene is TRBV6-1, the J gene TRBJ1-1, with D perhaps matching TRBD1 (5 bases). V was pared by 3 bases and J by 1 base, with 15 bases between. Germline CDR1 and CDR2: MNHNS and SASEGT. The CDR3 is made up of 16 amino acids. CDR3 coding DNA: TGTGCCAGCAGTGACGGTTGGGGCAGGGCGAACACTGAAGCTTTCTTT. This encodes CASSDGWGRANTEAFF.

The rearrangement uses TRBV5-1 and TRBJ2-2, with TRBD1 matching over 7 bases. The CDR3 runs to 14 residues. Germline CDR1 is SGHRS and CDR2 is YFSETQ. J was trimmed by 4 bases and V by 4 bases; bases with no gene match: 4. CDR3: CASSTGQITGELFF. Written as DNA, the CDR3 is TGCGCCAGCAGCACGGGACAGATCACCGGGGAGCTGTTTTTT.

This clonotype was counted only a few times. The chain combines TRBV29-1 with TRBJ2-7; D is uncertain. Germline CDR1 and CDR2: SQVTM and ANQGSEA. V was trimmed by 2 bases and J by 3 bases, leaving 11 bases between them. The length of the CDR3 is 13 residues. The CDR3 DNA is TGCAGCGTTGAAAAGGACGGAGACTACGAGCAGTACTTC. The encoded protein is CSVEKDGDYEQYF.

The genes are TRBV5-1 and TRBJ2-7; TRBD1 might be the D (6 bases). Germline V gene data show CDR1 as SGHRS and CDR2 as YFSETQ. The CDR3 is 14 amino acids. The V end was cut by 4 bases, the J end by 3 bases, with 14 bases between. The CDR3 DNA reads as TGCGCCAGCAGCCCGGGACATCCTAGCTACGAGCAGTACTTC. As protein: CASSPGHPSYEQYF.

This clonotype was detected a few times. The chain recombines TRBV14 with TRBJ1-2, with D possibly being TRBD1 (6 bases). The germline V and J ends were trimmed by 6 bases and 6 bases, with 17 bases remaining between them. Germline V lookup: CDR1 SGHDN, CDR2 FVKESK. This CDR3 has 14 residues. CDR3 coding DNA: TGTGCCAGCAGGGGAATGACAGGATTGGATGGCTACACCTTC. Protein product: CASRGMTGLDGYTF.

This clonotype has ten or more counts. The gene calls are TRBV7-9 and TRBJ1-2; 7 bases agree with TRBD1. Germline V lookup: CDR1 SEHNR, CDR2 FQNEAQ (reference sequence). This CDR3 region has 14 residues. The J segment lost 8 bases and the V segment lost 5 bases, leaving 11 bases of the junction unmatched. The CDR3 bases are TGTGCCAGCAGCATCCCTACAGGGGAAGGCGGCTACACCTTC. Protein: CASSIPTGEGGYTF.

This clonotype was detected only a few times. The chain uses TRBV7-2 and TRBJ2-5; a possible D gene is TRBD2 (5 bases). Germline CDR1 SGHTA, CDR2 FQGNSA. The CDR3 has 13 amino acids. Trimming cost V 2 bases and J 3 bases, with 7 bases left between them. The CDR3 DNA reads TGTGCCAGCAGCTTATGGGAGAAAGAGACCCAGTACTTC. As protein: CASSLWEKETQYF.

This clonotype came up a few times. The rearrangement links TRBV28 to TRBJ2-7; the D gene is possibly TRBD1 (6 bases). The CDR3 consists of 15 residues. V was shortened by 3 bases and J by 0 bases, with 12 bases between the two germline ends. The germline V gene encodes CDR1 MDHEN and CDR2 SYDVKM. The CDR3 sequence is CASSFDRLHSYEQYF. The CDR3 DNA reads TGTGCCAGCAGTTTCGACAGGCTCCACTCCTACGAGCAGTACTTC.

This clonotype was picked up many times. The J gene is TRBJ1-1, the V gene TRBV6-6; no clear D. The V gene lost 4 bases and the J gene lost 5 bases, with 14 bases spanning the gap. This CDR3 is built from 14 residues. Germline CDR1 is MNHNY and CDR2 is SVGAGI (reference sequence). DNA of the CDR3: TGTGCCAGCAGTTCCTTTGGGCCCATTACTGAAGCTTTCTTT. This translates into CASSSFGPITEAFF.

The chain uses TRBV7-9 and TRBJ2-7; 9 bases are a match to TRBD2. V dropped 1 base and J dropped 0; count of bases not matched to a gene: 1. Germline CDR1 and CDR2: SEHNR and FQNEAQ (reference sequence). The CDR3 is made up of 15 amino acids. The CDR3 here is CASSLGTSASYEQYF. The CDR3 nucleotides read TGTGCCAGCAGCTTAGGGACTAGCGCCTCCTACGAGCAGTACTTC.

This clonotype was seen only a few times. The V and J genes are TRBV12-3 or TRBV12-4 and TRBJ2-7, with 10 bases fitting TRBD2. V was pared by 3 bases and J by 6 bases, with 11 bases of the junction left unmatched. This CDR3 region has 16 residues. CDR3 sequence: CASSFGALAGAGEQYF. The CDR3 DNA is TGTGCCAGCAGTTTTGGGGCTCTAGCGGGAGCGGGCGAGCAGTACTTC.

J is TRBJ2-3 and V is TRBV10-3; no clear D gene. CDR3 length: 13 residues. Trimming removed 3 bases at V and 4 bases at J, with 8 bases between. Germline V gene sequence: CDR1 ENHRY, CDR2 SYGVKD. DNA for the CDR3: TGTGCCATCAGTGACCCAGTAGCAGATACGCAGTATTTT. Translating gives CAISDPVADTQYF.

This clonotype was counted a few times. The rearrangement links TRBV5-1 to TRBJ2-3; D not certain. This CDR3 has 15 residues. V lost 0 bases, J lost 2 bases, and 10 bases lay in between. The germline V gene encodes CDR1 SGHRS and CDR2 YFSETQ. CDR3 region: CASSLETADTDTQYF. CDR3 DNA sequence: TGCGCCAGCAGCTTGGAAACAGCAGACACAGATACGCAGTATTTT.

This clonotype has just a few counts. The genes are TRBV29-1 and TRBJ2-7; TRBD2 aligns across 8 bases. V shed 7 bases and J 5 bases; nucleotides not matched to a gene: 16. This CDR3 has 15 residues. Germline V lookup: CDR1 SQVTM, CDR2 ANQGSEA. This chain's CDR3 is CSAIVVREGPHEQYF. DNA for the CDR3: TGCAGCGCCATCGTGGTACGGGAGGGCCCCCACGAGCAGTACTTC.

The chain combines TRBV20-1 with TRBJ1-1, with D maybe TRBD1 (5 bases). Trimming removed 0 bases at V and 0 bases at J, with 5 bases between. Per germline, CDR1 DFQATT and CDR2 SNEGSKA (reference sequence). This CDR3 region has 13 residues. The CDR3 loop reads CSAREGLNTEAFF. The CDR3, as DNA: TGCAGTGCTAGAGAGGGGCTGAACACTGAAGCTTTCTTT.

This clonotype was counted at least ten times. V usage is TRBV7-9 and J usage is TRBJ2-7; 8 bases are a match to TRBD1. The CDR3 sequence is 14 residues long. The ends lost 5 bases at V and 5 bases at J; junction bases unmatched: 8. Germline-derived CDR1 and CDR2 are SEHNR and FQNEAQ (reference sequence). This CDR3 is CASSTRDRPNEQYF. DNA of the CDR3: TGTGCCAGCAGCACACGGGACAGGCCTAACGAGCAGTACTTC.

A note on this clonotype: Just one base apart from a much larger clone, this may be a read error. V and J are TRBV5-6 and TRBJ1-5; 7 bases are shared with TRBD1. The length of the CDR3 is 15 residues. CDR1 is SGHDT and CDR2 is YYEEEE in the germline V gene. CDR3 DNA: TGTGCTACCAAAGACAGGGTCGAATTTAATCAGCCCCAGCATTTT. This sequence encodes CATKDRVEFNQPQHF. Variable domain in full (rest from reference TRBV5-6 and TRBJ1-5): DAGVTQSPTHLIKTRGQQVTLRCSPKSGHDTVSWYQQALGQGPQFIFQYYEEEERQRGNFPDRFSGHQFPNYSSELNVNALLLGDSALYLCATKDRVEFNQPQHFGDGTRLSIL.

CDR3 amino acids: CASSPLTWEGAGELFF. The DNA of the CDR3 is TGTGCCAGCAGCCCGCTTACTTGGGAGGGGGCCGGGGAGCTGTTTTTT. This sequence joins TRBV7-2 and TRBJ2-2, with a possible D match to TRBD2 (7 bases). This CDR3 has 16 residues. Germline V lookup: CDR1 SGHTA, CDR2 FQGNSA. V gave up 5 bases and J gave up 6 bases, with 19 bases separating them.

The CDR3 loop is CASSQVTNERMFF. In DNA form, the CDR3 reads TGTGCCAGCAGCCAAGTTACTAATGAAAGGATGTTTTTT. The V gene is TRBV14, the J gene TRBJ1-4, with D hard to call. V lost 1 base and J 15 bases, leaving 15 bases between the germline ends. Germline V gene lookup returns CDR1 SGHDN and CDR2 FVKESK. This CDR3 is 13 amino acids long. The variable domain in full, completed from reference TRBV14 and TRBJ1-4, reads EAGVTQFPSHSVIEKGQTVTLRCDPISGHDNLYWYRRVMGKEIKFLLHFVKESKQDESGMPNNRFLAERTGGTYSTLKVQPAELEDSGVYFCASSQVTNERMFFGSGTQLSVL.

The table lists this clonotype with a few counts. This chain uses TRBV19 with TRBJ2-7; TRBD2 might be the D (6 bases). Germline-derived CDR1 and CDR2 are LNHDA and SQIVND (reference sequence). The V end lost 5 bases, the J end lost 2 bases, and 13 bases lay between the germline ends. The length of the CDR3 is 14 residues. CDR3 nucleotide sequence: TGTGCCAGTAGTCCCCGACTAGGCACCTACGAGCAGTACTTC. Protein product: CASSPRLGTYEQYF.

The CDR3 DNA reads as TGCAGTGCTACACTAGCGCTTAGCACAGATACGCAGTATTTT. Translated: CSATLALSTDTQYF. This sequence joins TRBV20-1 and TRBJ2-3; TRBD2 aligns across 7 bases. V trimming: 4 bases; J trimming: 0 bases; junction bases outside the gene matches: 4. Per the germline V gene, CDR1 is DFQATT and CDR2 is SNEGSKA (reference sequence). The CDR3 totals 14 residues.

In DNA form, the CDR3 reads TGTGCCAGCAGCTCCAGACTAGCGGGCAGTCGGAATGAGCAGTTCTTC. This codes for CASSSRLAGSRNEQFF. The chain employs TRBV5-4 and TRBJ2-1; 10 bases are a match to TRBD2. CDR3 length equals 16 residues. V gave up 3 bases and J gave up 7 bases; unmatched junction bases: 10. Looked up from germline, CDR1 is SGHNT and CDR2 is YYREEE (reference sequence).

J is TRBJ2-7 and V is TRBV5-8, with D hard to call. Trimming cost V 4 bases and J 3 bases, with 8 bases left between them. The CDR3 runs to 12 residues. The germline V gene encodes CDR1 SGHTS and CDR2 YDEGEE. CDR3 sequence: CASSATNYEQYF. DNA of the CDR3: TGTGCCAGCAGCGCCACCAACTACGAGCAGTACTTC.

The chain employs TRBV5-1 and TRBJ2-2; D is ambiguous. The CDR3 covers 15 residues. Germline-derived CDR1 and CDR2 are SGHRS and YFSETQ. Trimming left V 5 bases short and J 1 base short, with 12 bases between. The CDR3 coding sequence is TGCGCCAGCAGACTACTCGCGGAGAACACCGGGGAGCTGTTTTTT. It yields the protein CASRLLAENTGELFF.

This clonotype was detected only a few times. The gene calls are TRBV2 and TRBJ1-5, with a tentative D call TRBD1 (5 bases). V lost 2 bases and J 1 base, leaving 9 bases between the germline ends. This CDR3 comprises 15 residues. Germline CDR1 SNHLY, CDR2 FYNNEI. CDR3 in amino acids: CASSESRASNQPQHF. The CDR3 DNA follows: TGTGCCAGCAGTGAATCCAGGGCAAGCAATCAGCCCCAGCATTTT. The full variable domain, with the rest looked up from reference TRBV2 and TRBJ1-5, is EPEVTQTPSHQVTQMGQEVILRCVPISNHLYFYWYRQILGQKVEFLVSFYNNEISEKSEIFDDQFSVERPDGSNFTLKIRSTKLEDSAMYFCASSESRASNQPQHFGDGTRLSIL.

The chain links TRBV13 to TRBJ1-1, with 9 bases matching TRBD1. The V and J ends lost 5 bases and 4 bases, in that order; junction bases with no gene match: 17. Germline assignment: CDR1 PRHDT and CDR2 FYEKMQ (reference sequence). The CDR3 is 18 amino acids. CDR3 loop: CASSILYRTGAMGTEAFF. The DNA for the CDR3 is TGTGCCAGCAGCATCTTATATCGGACAGGGGCGATGGGCACTGAAGCTTTCTTT.

By sample share, this clonotype is medium-sized (0.01 to 0.1%). V gene TRBV4-1 combines with J gene TRBJ1-6; TRBD1 agrees at 9 bases. Germline V gene data show CDR1 as MGHRA and CDR2 as YSYEKL. J was trimmed by 9 bases and V by 7 bases; bases with no gene match: 13. The CDR3 is made up of 16 amino acids. This CDR3 reads CASTNPSTGGSSPLHF. Here the CDR3 DNA reads TGCGCCAGCACAAATCCATCAACAGGGGGCAGTTCACCCCTCCACTTT.

In this sample, this clonotype turned up a few times. The V gene is TRBV5-1, the J gene TRBJ1-6; D possibly corresponds to TRBD1 (5 bases). Germline V lookup: CDR1 SGHRS, CDR2 YFSETQ. This CDR3 contains 12 residues. V gave up 2 bases and J gave up 12 bases, with 9 bases separating them. The CDR3 protein is CASSLPGEPLHF. In DNA, the CDR3 is TGCGCCAGCAGCTTACCGGGGGAACCCCTCCACTTT.

This clonotype showed up just a few times. The chain combines TRBV12-3 or TRBV12-4 with TRBJ1-5; D gene ambiguous. The CDR3 covers 15 residues. V gave up 0 bases and J gave up 1 base, with 7 bases separating them. CDR3 loop: CASSLARSSNQPQHF. The CDR3 DNA sequence: TGTGCCAGCAGTTTAGCCAGGTCGAGCAATCAGCCCCAGCATTTT.

This clonotype was found many times. V is TRBV5-6 and J is TRBJ2-2; TRBD2 is a possible D gene (5 bases). V gave up 0 bases and J gave up 0 bases, with 6 bases separating them. This CDR3 has 15 residues. Germline V gene sequence: CDR1 SGHDT, CDR2 YYEEEE. The DNA of the CDR3 is TGTGCCAGCAGCTTGGGACTAACGAACACCGGGGAGCTGTTTTTT. Its translation is CASSLGLTNTGELFF.